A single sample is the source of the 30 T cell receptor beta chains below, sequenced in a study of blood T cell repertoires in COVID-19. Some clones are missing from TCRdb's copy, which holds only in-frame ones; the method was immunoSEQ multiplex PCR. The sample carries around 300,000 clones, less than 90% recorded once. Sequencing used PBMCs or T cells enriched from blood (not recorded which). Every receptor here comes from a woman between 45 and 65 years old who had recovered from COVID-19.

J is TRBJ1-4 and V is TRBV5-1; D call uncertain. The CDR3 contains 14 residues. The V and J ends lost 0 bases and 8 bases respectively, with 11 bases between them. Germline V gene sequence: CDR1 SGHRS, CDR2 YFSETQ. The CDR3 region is CASSLGAGGEKLFF. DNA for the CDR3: TGCGCCAGCAGCTTGGGGGCAGGAGGCGAAAAACTGTTTTTT.

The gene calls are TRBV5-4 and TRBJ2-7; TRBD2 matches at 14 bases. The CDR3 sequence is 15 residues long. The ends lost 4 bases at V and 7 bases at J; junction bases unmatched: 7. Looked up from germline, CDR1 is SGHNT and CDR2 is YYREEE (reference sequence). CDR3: CASSVGLAGAREQYF. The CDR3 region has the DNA TGTGCCAGCAGCGTGGGACTAGCGGGAGCTCGAGAGCAGTACTTC. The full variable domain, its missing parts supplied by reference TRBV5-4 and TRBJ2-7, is ETGVTQSPTHLIKTRGQQVTLRCSSQSGHNTVSWYQQALGQGPQFIFQYYREEENGRGNFPPRFSGLQFPNYSSELNVNALELDDSALYLCASSVGLAGAREQYFGPGTRLTVT.

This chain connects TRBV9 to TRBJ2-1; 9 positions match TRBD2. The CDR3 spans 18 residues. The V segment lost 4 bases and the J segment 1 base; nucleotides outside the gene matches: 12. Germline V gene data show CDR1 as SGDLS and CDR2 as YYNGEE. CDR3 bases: TGTGCCAGCAGCTCGAGGGGTAGCGGGAGCGGGTCCTACAATGAGCAGTTCTTC. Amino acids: CASSSRGSGSGSYNEQFF.

The CDR3 spells CASSGGLAGVPDTQYF. The CDR3, as DNA: TGTGCCAGCAGCGGTGGACTAGCGGGAGTCCCAGATACGCAGTATTTT. The gene calls are TRBV5-6 and TRBJ2-3; TRBD2 matches 13 bases. The germline V gene encodes CDR1 SGHDT and CDR2 YYEEEE. This CDR3 has 16 residues. Unmatched junction bases numbered 6, after V lost 4 bases and J lost 4 bases.

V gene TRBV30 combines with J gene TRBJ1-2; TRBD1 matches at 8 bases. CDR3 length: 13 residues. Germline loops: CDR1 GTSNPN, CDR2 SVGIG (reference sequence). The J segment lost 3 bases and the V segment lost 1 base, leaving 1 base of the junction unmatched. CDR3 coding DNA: TGTGCCTGGAGTGAGGACAGGGACTATGGCTACACCTTC. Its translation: CAWSEDRDYGYTF.

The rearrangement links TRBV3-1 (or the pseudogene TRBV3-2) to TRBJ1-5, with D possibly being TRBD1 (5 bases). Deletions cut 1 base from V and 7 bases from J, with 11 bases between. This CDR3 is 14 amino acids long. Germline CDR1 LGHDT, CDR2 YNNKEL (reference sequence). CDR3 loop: CASSQGQGGQPQHF. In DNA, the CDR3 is TGTGCCAGCAGCCAAGGGCAGGGTGGCCAGCCCCAGCATTTT.

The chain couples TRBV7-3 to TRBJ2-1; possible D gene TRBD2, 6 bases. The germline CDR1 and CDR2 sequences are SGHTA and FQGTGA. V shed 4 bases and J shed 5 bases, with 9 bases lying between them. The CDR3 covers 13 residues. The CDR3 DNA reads TGTGCCAGCAGCTCGGGACTGAACAATGAGCAGTTCTTC. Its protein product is CASSSGLNNEQFF.

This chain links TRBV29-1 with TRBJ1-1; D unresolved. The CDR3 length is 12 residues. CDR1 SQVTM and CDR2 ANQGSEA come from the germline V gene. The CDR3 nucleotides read TGCAGTATTCGGACTTCTAGCACTGAAGCTTTCTTT. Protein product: CSIRTSSTEAFF.

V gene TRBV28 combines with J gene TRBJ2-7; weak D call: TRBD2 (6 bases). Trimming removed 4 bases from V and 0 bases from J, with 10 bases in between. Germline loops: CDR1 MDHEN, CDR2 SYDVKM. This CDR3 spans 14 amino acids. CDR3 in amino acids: CASSSGGSSYEQYF. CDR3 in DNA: TGTGCCAGCAGTTCCGGGGGTAGCTCCTACGAGCAGTACTTC.

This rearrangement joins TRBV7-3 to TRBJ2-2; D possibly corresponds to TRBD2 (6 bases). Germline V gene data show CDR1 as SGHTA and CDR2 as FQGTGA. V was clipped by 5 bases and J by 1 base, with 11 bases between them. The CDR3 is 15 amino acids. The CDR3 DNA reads TGTGCCAGCAGCCGTAGGGGAGGGAACACCGGGGAGCTGTTTTTT. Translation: CASSRRGGNTGELFF.

CDR3 protein: CASSFAHSAGEAFF. The CDR3 region has the DNA TGTGCCAGCAGTTTCGCTCACTCTGCGGGTGAAGCTTTCTTT. J is TRBJ1-1 and V is TRBV28; D is unclear. Between the trimmed V and J ends, which lost 3 bases and 7 bases, there was a span of 15 bases. CDR3 length: 14 residues. Looked up from germline, CDR1 is MDHEN and CDR2 is SYDVKM.

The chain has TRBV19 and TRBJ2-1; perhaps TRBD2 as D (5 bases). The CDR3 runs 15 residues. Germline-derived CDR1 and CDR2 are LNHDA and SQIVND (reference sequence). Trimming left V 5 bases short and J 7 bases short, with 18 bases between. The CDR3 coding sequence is TGTGCCAGTAGTCCCCGGACCTTAGGGAGTAATGAGCAGTTCTTC. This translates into CASSPRTLGSNEQFF.

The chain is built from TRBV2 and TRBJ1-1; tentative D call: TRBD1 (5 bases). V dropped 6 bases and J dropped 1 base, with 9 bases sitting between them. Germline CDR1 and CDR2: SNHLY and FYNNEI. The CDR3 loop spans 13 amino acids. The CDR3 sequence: CASRYRTNTEAFF. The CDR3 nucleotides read TGTGCCAGCAGGTACAGGACGAACACTGAAGCTTTCTTT.

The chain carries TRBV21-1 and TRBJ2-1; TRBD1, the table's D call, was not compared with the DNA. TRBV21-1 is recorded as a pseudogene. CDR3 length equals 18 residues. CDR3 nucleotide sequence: TGTGCCAGCAGCAAAGCTAGGCCTCGGGACATCGAGAACAATGAGCAGTTCTTC. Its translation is CASSKARPRDIENNEQFF.

In DNA form, the CDR3 reads TGTGCCAGCAGCCGAGAAGCACCGGGACAAGGATCACCCCTCCACTTT. Translation gives CASSREAPGQGSPLHF. The chain combines TRBV7-3 with TRBJ1-6, with D possibly matching TRBD1 (6 bases). Germline assignment: CDR1 SGHTA and CDR2 FQGTGA. CDR3 size: 16 residues. Trimming cost V 5 bases and J 10 bases, with 21 bases left between them.

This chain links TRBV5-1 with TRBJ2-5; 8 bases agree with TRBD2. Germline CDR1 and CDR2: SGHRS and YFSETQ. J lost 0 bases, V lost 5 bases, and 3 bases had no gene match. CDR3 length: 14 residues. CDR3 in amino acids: CASSSGAYQETQYF. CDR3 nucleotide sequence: TGCGCCAGCAGTAGCGGGGCATACCAAGAGACCCAGTACTTC.

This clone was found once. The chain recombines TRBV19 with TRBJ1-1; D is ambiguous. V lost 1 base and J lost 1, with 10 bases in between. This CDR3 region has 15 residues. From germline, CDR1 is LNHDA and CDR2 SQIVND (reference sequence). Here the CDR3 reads CASSIVRTGNTEAFF. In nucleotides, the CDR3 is TGTGCCAGTAGTATAGTCCGGACTGGGAACACTGAAGCTTTCTTT.

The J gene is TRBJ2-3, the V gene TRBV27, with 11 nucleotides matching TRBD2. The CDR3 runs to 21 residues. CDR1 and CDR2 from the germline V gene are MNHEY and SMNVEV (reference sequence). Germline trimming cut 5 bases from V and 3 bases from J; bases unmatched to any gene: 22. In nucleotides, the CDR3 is TGTGCCAGCAGTCTAACGTCTCCTCCCATCACTAGCGGGAGATTAACAGATACGCAGTATTTT. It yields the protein CASSLTSPPITSGRLTDTQYF.

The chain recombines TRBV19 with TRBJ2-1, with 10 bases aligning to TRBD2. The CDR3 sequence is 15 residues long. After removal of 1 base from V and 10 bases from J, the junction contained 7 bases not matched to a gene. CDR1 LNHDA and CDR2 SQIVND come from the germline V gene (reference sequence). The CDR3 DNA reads TGTGCCAGTAGTATAGGGACTAGCGGTAGAGGGGAGCAGTTCTTC. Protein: CASSIGTSGRGEQFF.

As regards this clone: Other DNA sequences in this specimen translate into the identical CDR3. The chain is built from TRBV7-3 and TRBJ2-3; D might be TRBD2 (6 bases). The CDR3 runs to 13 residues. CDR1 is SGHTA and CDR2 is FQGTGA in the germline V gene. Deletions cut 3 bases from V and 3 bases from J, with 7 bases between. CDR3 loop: CASSFGGTDTQYF. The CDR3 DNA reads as TGTGCCAGCAGCTTTGGGGGGACAGATACGCAGTATTTT.

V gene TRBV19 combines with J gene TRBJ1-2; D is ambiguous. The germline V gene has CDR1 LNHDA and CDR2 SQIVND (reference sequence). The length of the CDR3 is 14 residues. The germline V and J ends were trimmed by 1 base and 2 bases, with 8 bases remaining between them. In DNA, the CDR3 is TGTGCCAGTAGTATAGGGCAGTTAAACTATGGCTACACCTTC. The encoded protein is CASSIGQLNYGYTF.

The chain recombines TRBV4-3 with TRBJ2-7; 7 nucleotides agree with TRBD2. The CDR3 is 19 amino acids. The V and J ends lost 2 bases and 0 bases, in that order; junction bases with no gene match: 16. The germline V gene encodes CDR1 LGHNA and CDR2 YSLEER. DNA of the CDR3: TGCGCCAGCAGCCAATTTTATGCGGTGTTGGGGGGGGACTCCTACGAGCAGTACTTC. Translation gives CASSQFYAVLGGDSYEQYF.

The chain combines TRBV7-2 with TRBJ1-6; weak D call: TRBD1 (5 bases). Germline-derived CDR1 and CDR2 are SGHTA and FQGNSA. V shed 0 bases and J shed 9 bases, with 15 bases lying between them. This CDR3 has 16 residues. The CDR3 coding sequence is TGTGCCAGCAGCTTAGCAACGCTTAAAGGGGTTTCACCCCTCCACTTT. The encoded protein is CASSLATLKGVSPLHF.

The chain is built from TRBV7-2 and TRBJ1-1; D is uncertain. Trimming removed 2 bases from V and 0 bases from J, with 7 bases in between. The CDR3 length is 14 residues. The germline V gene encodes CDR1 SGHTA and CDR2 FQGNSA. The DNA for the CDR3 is TGTGCCAGCAGCTTAAAACACCTGAACACTGAAGCTTTCTTT. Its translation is CASSLKHLNTEAFF.

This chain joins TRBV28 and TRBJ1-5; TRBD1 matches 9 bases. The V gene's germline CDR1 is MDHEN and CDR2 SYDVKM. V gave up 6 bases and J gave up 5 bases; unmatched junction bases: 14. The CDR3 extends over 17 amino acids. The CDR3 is CASRITGTGYEHQPQHF. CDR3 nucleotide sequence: TGTGCCAGCAGGATAACCGGGACAGGGTATGAGCATCAGCCCCAGCATTTT.

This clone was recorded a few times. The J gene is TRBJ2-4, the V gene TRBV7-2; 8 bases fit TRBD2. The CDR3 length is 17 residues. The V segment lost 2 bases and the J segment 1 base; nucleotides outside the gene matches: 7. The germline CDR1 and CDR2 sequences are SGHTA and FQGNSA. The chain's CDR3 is CASSLFSGNFAKNIQYF. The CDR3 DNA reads TGTGCCAGCAGCTTATTTAGCGGGAACTTTGCCAAAAACATTCAGTACTTC.

Here the CDR3 DNA reads TGTGCCAGCAGTACCCCCCGGGACTCTTCACCCCTCCACTTT. Amino acids: CASSTPRDSSPLHF. The chain links TRBV28 to TRBJ1-6, with a possible D match to TRBD1 (5 bases). Germline V gene data show CDR1 as MDHEN and CDR2 as SYDVKM. This CDR3 spans 14 amino acids. V shed 5 bases and J shed 9 bases, with 14 bases lying between them.

This chain's CDR3 is CASSPRDRPSYEQYF. In DNA, the CDR3 is TGTGCCAGCAGTCCCAGGGACAGACCCTCCTACGAGCAGTACTTC. The V gene is TRBV27, the J gene TRBJ2-7; 7 bases are a match to TRBD1. Trimming removed 5 bases from V and 0 bases from J; junction bases left unmatched: 7. The CDR3 consists of 15 residues. CDR1 MNHEY and CDR2 SMNVEV come from the germline V gene (reference sequence).

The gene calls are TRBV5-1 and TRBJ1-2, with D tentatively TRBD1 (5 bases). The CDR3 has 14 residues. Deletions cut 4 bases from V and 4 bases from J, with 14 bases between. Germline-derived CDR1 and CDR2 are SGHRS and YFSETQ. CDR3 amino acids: CASSRDGQGYGYTF. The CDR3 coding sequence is TGCGCCAGCAGCCGTGACGGGCAGGGCTATGGCTACACCTTC.

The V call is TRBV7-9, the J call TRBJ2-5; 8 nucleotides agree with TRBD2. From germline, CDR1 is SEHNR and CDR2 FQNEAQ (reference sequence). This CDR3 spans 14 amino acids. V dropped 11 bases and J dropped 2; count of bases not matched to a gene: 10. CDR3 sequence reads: CAGRGSGGQETQYF. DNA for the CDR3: TGTGCCGGTCGGGGGAGCGGGGGACAAGAGACCCAGTACTTC. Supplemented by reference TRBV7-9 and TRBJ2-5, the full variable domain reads DTGVSQNPRHKITKRGQNVTFRCDPISEHNRLYWYRQTLGQGPEFLTYFQNEAQLEKSRLLSDRFSAERPKGSFSTLEIQRTEQGDSAMYLCAGRGSGGQETQYFGPGTRLLVL.